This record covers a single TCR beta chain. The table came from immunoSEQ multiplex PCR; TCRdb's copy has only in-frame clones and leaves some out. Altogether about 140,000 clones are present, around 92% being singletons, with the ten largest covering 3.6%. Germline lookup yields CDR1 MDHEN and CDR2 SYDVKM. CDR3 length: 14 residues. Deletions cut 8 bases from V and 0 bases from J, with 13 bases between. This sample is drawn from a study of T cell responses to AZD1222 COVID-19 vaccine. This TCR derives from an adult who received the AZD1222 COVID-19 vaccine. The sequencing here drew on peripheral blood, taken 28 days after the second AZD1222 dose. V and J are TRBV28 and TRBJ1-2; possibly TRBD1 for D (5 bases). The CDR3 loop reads CASSDSNTNYGYTF. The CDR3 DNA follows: TGTGCCAGCTCAGACAGCAACACTAACTATGGCTACACCTTC.